Listed below are T cell receptor beta chains from one sample, sequenced in a study of T cell responses to AZD1222 COVID-19 vaccine. The repertoire was sequenced with immunoSEQ multiplex PCR; TCRdb's copy has only in-frame clones and lacks some. Of approximately 170,000 clones listed, more than 85% are singletons. This sample comprised peripheral blood, obtained on day 0 of AZD1222 vaccination. The receptors were gathered from an adult in good health. The CDR3 runs from the conserved cysteine through the conserved F or W. A D gene is named only where the DNA matches it firmly.

d_gene,j_gene,v_gene,CDR3nt,CDR3aa
TRBD1,TRBJ1-2,TRBV7-8,TGTGCCAGCAGCCGACAGGGGGACTATGGCTACACCTTC,CASSRQGDYGYTF
TRBD1,TRBJ2-7,TRBV14,TGTGCCAGCAGCCAAGTCGGGGACAGGGACTCCTACGAGCAGTACTTC,CASSQVGDRDSYEQYF
TRBD1,TRBJ1-1,TRBV5-1,TGCGCCAGCAGCTGGACAGGGACGAACACTGAAGCTTTCTTT,CASSWTGTNTEAFF
.,TRBJ2-1,TRBV5-4,TGTGCCAGCTGGACCAGCAATGAGCAGTTCTTC,CASWTSNEQFF
.,TRBJ2-2,TRBV19,TGTGCCAGTAGTACCCAGGGGTCGGGCGGGGAGCTGTTTTTT,CASSTQGSGGELFF
.,TRBJ2-7,TRBV6-6,TGTGCCAGCATCTATAGTTGGGTGGGTCCCTACGAGCAGTACTTC,CASIYSWVGPYEQYF
TRBD1,TRBJ2-7,TRBV5-6,TGTGCCAGCAGCGCCGGGACAGGGGGAGACGAGCAGTACTTC,CASSAGTGGDEQYF
.,TRBJ2-1,TRBV21-1,TGTGCCAGCAGCAAAGCGATGGGAGGGGGGAGGAGCACTCACAATGAGCAGTTCTTC,CASSKAMGGGRSTHNEQFF
.,TRBJ1-3,TRBV5-6,TGTGCCAGCTGCCTTCGGGGGTTAGGTGGAAACACCATATATTTT,CASCLRGLGGNTIYF
TRBD2,TRBJ2-1,TRBV7-7,TGTGCCAGCAGCCCCCGGCATGGCGGGAGTATTAATGAGCAGTTCTTC,CASSPRHGGSINEQFF
.,TRBJ1-1,TRBV19,TGTGCCAGTAGTATGGGGAACGGACTTTTCACTGAAGCTTTCTTT,CASSMGNGLFTEAFF
.,TRBJ2-5,TRBV7-2,TGTGCCAGCAGCCCTAACGGGGAACAAGAGATCCAGTACTTC,CASSPNGEQEIQYF
TRBD1,TRBJ2-5,TRBV7-6,TGTGCCAGCAGCTCACGGACAGGGACAGAGACCCAGTACTTC,CASSSRTGTETQYF
.,TRBJ1-1,TRBV12-3/TRBV12-4,TGTGCCAGCAGTTCGAGGGGTGAAGCTTTCTTT,CASSSRGEAFF
TRBD2,TRBJ2-2,TRBV7-9,TGTGCCAGCAGCTTCCTAGCGGCTAACACCGGGGAGCTGTTTTTT,CASSFLAANTGELFF
.,TRBJ2-5,TRBV5-4,TGTGCCAGCAGCTTGTTCCGGGGGGCCTTAGAGACCCAGTACTTC,CASSLFRGALETQYF
TRBD2,TRBJ2-3,TRBV4-1,TGCGCCAGCAGCCAACTGCTAGCGGGGGCCGTCACAGATACGCAGTATTTT,CASSQLLAGAVTDTQYF
.,TRBJ1-2,TRBV7-9,TGTGCCAGCAGCTTATTGGGGAGGGCTGGCTACACCTTC,CASSLLGRAGYTF
.,TRBJ2-3,TRBV27,TGTGCCAGCAGCGGGGGCGGACAGGTCACAGATACGCAGTATTTT,CASSGGGQVTDTQYF
.,TRBJ2-2,TRBV19,TGTGCCAGTAGATATAACTGGAACACCGGGGAGCTGTTTTTT,CASRYNWNTGELFF
.,TRBJ1-3,TRBV3-1/TRBV3-2,TGTGCCAGCAGCCACCTTCGCGTCTCTGGAAACACCATATATTTT,CASSHLRVSGNTIYF
TRBD1,TRBJ1-1,TRBV29-1,TGCAGCGTTGCCGACAGGGGGCGGACTGAAGCTTTCTTT,CSVADRGRTEAFF
.,TRBJ1-2,TRBV5-1,TGCGCCAGCAGCCGAGCCAGTTTGGGGGCGCTGGACTATGGCTACACCTTC,CASSRASLGALDYGYTF
.,TRBJ1-2,TRBV18,TGTGCCAGCTCACCAAGGGGGTCTGGAGAAGGCTACACCTTC,CASSPRGSGEGYTF
.,TRBJ1-1,TRBV3-1/TRBV3-2,TGTGCCAGCAGCACGCGCCTGGGGGGCTTTTGGGACACTGAAGCTTTCTTT,CASSTRLGGFWDTEAFF
.,TRBJ2-3,TRBV3-1/TRBV3-2,TGTGCCAGCAGCCAAGGAACCGCGGGCACAGATACGCAGTATTTT,CASSQGTAGTDTQYF
.,TRBJ1-2,TRBV10-3,TGTGCCATCAGTGAGGGGGGGCTCGGTGGCTACACCTTC,CAISEGGLGGYTF
.,TRBJ2-3,TRBV6-1,TGTGCCAGCAGTGAACCCCAGGGACTGGAAGATACGCAGTATTTT,CASSEPQGLEDTQYF
.,TRBJ1-1,TRBV5-1,TGCGCCAGCAGCTTGGCCGTGCAGGTTGGCTTTGAAGCTTTCTTT,CASSLAVQVGFEAFF
.,TRBJ2-2,TRBV5-4,TGTGCCAGCAGCTTGAAGGGGCCCGGGGAGCTGTTTTTT,CASSLKGPGELFF
TRBD1,TRBJ2-3,TRBV5-1,TGCGCCAGCACGCGGGTACAGGGGACGCCAGATACGCAGTATTTT,CASTRVQGTPDTQYF
.,TRBJ1-1,TRBV14,TGTGCCAGCAGCGCTCCGGGACAGAACACTGAAGCTTTCTTT,CASSAPGQNTEAFF
.,TRBJ1-1,TRBV19,TGTGCCAGTCGGAGTAGGGGGATGGGTGACGAAGCTTTCTTT,CASRSRGMGDEAFF
.,TRBJ1-1,TRBV19,TGTGCCAGTAGTAGCCCGCAGGGAGTAATTGAAGCTTTCTTT,CASSSPQGVIEAFF
TRBD1,TRBJ2-1,TRBV25-1,TGTGCCAGCAGTCTCCGGGACAGGACCTACAATGAGCAGTTCTTC,CASSLRDRTYNEQFF
.,TRBJ1-1,TRBV25-1,TGTGCCAGCAGTGACTGGGGCAGTGAAGCTTTCTTT,CASSDWGSEAFF
TRBD1,TRBJ1-6,TRBV19,TGTGCCAGTAGTGGCACAGGGGAAGCCTATAATTCACCCCTCCACTTT,CASSGTGEAYNSPLHF
.,TRBJ1-3,TRBV18,TGTGCCAGCTCATCCTCGACAGCCAGCTCTGGAAACACCATATATTTT,CASSSSTASSGNTIYF
.,TRBJ1-3,TRBV10-1,TGCGCCAGCAGTGAAGTGGCTGGAAACACCATATATTTT,CASSEVAGNTIYF
.,TRBJ1-1,TRBV5-5,TGTGCCAGCAATGGGGGCATGAACACTGAAGCTTTCTTT,CASNGGMNTEAFF
.,TRBJ1-1,TRBV9,TGTGCCAGCGGCGTTTTATCGAACACTGAAGCTTTCTTT,CASGVLSNTEAFF
TRBD1,TRBJ1-2,TRBV29-1,TGCAGCGTTAAGGACAGGGACTATGGCTACACCTTC,CSVKDRDYGYTF
.,TRBJ2-7,TRBV7-9,TGTGCCAGCAGCGGCACGAATTCCTACGAGCAGTACTTC,CASSGTNSYEQYF
.,TRBJ1-1,TRBV18,TGTGCCAGCTCACCTGGGCTAGAAGCTTTCTTT,CASSPGLEAFF
TRBD2,TRBJ2-1,TRBV19,TGTGCCAGTAGTAAAACGGGGGGGTTCCGTTATGAGCAGTTCTTC,CASSKTGGFRYEQFF
TRBD1,TRBJ2-7,TRBV6-5,TGTGCCAGCGGCCTCATACAGGGGTGGGAGCAGTACTTC,CASGLIQGWEQYF
TRBD2,TRBJ2-3,TRBV19,TGTGCCAGTAGTACCTCCGGGACTAGCGGGGGAGCTAGCACAGATACGCAGTATTTT,CASSTSGTSGGASTDTQYF
.,TRBJ2-3,TRBV11-2,TGTGCCAGCAACGACGGACGTATTAGCACAGATACGCAGTATTTT,CASNDGRISTDTQYF
.,TRBJ1-1,TRBV18,TGTGCCAGCTCCTCTGGAACGGCTTCGACGACCACTGAAGCTTTCTTT,CASSSGTASTTTEAFF
TRBD1,TRBJ1-5,TRBV30,TGTGCCTGGAGTGTAGACAGGGTGACGGGATATAGCAATCAGCCCCAGCATTTT,CAWSVDRVTGYSNQPQHF
TRBD1,TRBJ1-5,TRBV6-6,TGTGCCAGCAGGGACAGGGCTAGGCAGCCCCAGCATTTT,CASRDRARQPQHF
.,TRBJ1-6,TRBV14,TGTGCCAGCAGTGAACTGAATTCACCCCTCCACTTT,CASSELNSPLHF
.,TRBJ1-1,TRBV28,TGTGCCAGCAGTTTTATGGGGGGTGAAGCTTTCTTT,CASSFMGGEAFF
.,TRBJ2-3,TRBV24-1,TGTGCCACCAGTGCCCAATCAGGGACGGGCACAGATACGCAGTATTTT,CATSAQSGTGTDTQYF
.,TRBJ1-1,TRBV7-2,TGTGCCAGCAGCTATGCAGCGGGCACTGAAGCTTTCTTT,CASSYAAGTEAFF
TRBD1,TRBJ1-5,TRBV9,TGTGCCAGCAGCCTCACAGGGGGAGATCAGCCCCAGCATTTT,CASSLTGGDQPQHF